Presented here are 30 T cell receptor beta chains from one specimen sequenced in a study of cytomegalovirus exposure and HLA in healthy donors. The primer mix had 60 Vbeta and 13 Jbeta primers. Sequenced by immunoSEQ multiplex PCR; TCRdb stores in-frame clones only, minus some. The table shows about 82,000 clones, with about 77% occurring only once. The sequencing sample was made of PBMCs. Every receptor here comes from a man aged 50 or older in good health and CMV-seronegative.

The J gene is TRBJ1-2, the V gene TRBV4-1, with D hard to call. The CDR3 totals 14 residues. The V and J ends lost 1 base and 4 bases respectively, with 10 bases between them. The V gene's germline CDR1 is MGHRA and CDR2 YSYEKL. The DNA of the CDR3 is TGCGCCAGCAGCCAAGCGGGCGGAGGCTATGGCTACACCTTC. Translated, it gives CASSQAGGGYGYTF.

J is TRBJ1-2 and V is TRBV12-5, with D possibly being TRBD1 (5 bases). The CDR3 extends over 14 amino acids. V gave up 1 base and J gave up 6 bases, with 12 bases separating them. CDR1 and CDR2 from the germline V gene are LGHNT and FRNRAP. CDR3 amino acids: CASGLETGLDGYTF. The CDR3 DNA reads as TGTGCTAGTGGTTTGGAAACAGGCTTGGATGGCTACACCTTC.

CDR3 coding DNA: TGTGCCACCCGGGGACAGGCTAACACCGGGGAGCTGTTTTTT. This encodes CATRGQANTGELFF. The chain links TRBV10-3 to TRBJ2-2; 8 bases line up with TRBD1. CDR1 is ENHRY and CDR2 is SYGVKD in the germline V gene. The V segment lost 10 bases and the J segment 2 bases; nucleotides outside the gene matches: 6. The CDR3 runs 14 residues.

The V call is TRBV5-6, the J call TRBJ1-1; D is possibly TRBD1 (6 bases). The CDR3 has 14 residues. Germline V lookup: CDR1 SGHDT, CDR2 YYEEEE. CDR3 nucleotide sequence: TGTGCGACGGAGTCGAACAGGGAGAACACTGAAGCTTTCTTT. The encoded protein is CATESNRENTEAFF.

The chain joins TRBV7-9 to TRBJ2-3; 8 nucleotides agree with TRBD1. This CDR3 has 17 amino acids. The V gene's germline CDR1 is SEHNR and CDR2 FQNEAQ (reference sequence). J was trimmed by 1 base and V by 2 bases; bases with no gene match: 8. In DNA, the CDR3 is TGTGCCAGCAGCTTATCAGCAGGGGGCCAGCGCACAGATACGCAGTATTTT. Protein: CASSLSAGGQRTDTQYF.

The chain combines TRBV7-9 with TRBJ2-6; TRBD1 matches 7 bases. CDR1 is SEHNR, CDR2 FQNEAQ, per germline (reference sequence). This CDR3 has 15 residues. V trimming: 6 bases; J trimming: 0 bases; junction bases outside the gene matches: 2. CDR3 sequence reads: CASSRDSSGANVLTF. The DNA of the CDR3 is TGTGCCAGCAGTCGGGACAGCTCTGGGGCCAACGTCCTGACTTTC.

This clone has a handful of counts. This chain uses TRBV12-5 with TRBJ2-3; 8 bases align to TRBD2. The CDR3 is 15 residues long. V shed 1 base, J shed 1 base, and the junction held 1 base outside the gene matches. Germline V gene sequence: CDR1 LGHNT, CDR2 FRNRAP. The CDR3 DNA follows: TGTGCTAGTGGTTTGGGGCGGGGGGGCACAGATACGCAGTATTTT. Translation: CASGLGRGGTDTQYF.

The rearrangement links TRBV6-1 to TRBJ1-2; D remains unclear. Looked up from germline, CDR1 is MNHNS and CDR2 is SASEGT. The V end was cut by 7 bases, the J end by 2 bases, with 14 bases between. The CDR3 has 14 residues. DNA of the CDR3: TGTGCCAGCATAGCCAAAACTGCAAACTATGGCTACACCTTC. Translation: CASIAKTANYGYTF.

The chain couples TRBV5-4 to TRBJ2-2; D remains ambiguous. The germline V gene encodes CDR1 SGHNT and CDR2 YYREEE (reference sequence). The CDR3 totals 14 residues. The V end lost 3 bases, the J end lost 6 bases, and 12 bases lay between the germline ends. The DNA for the CDR3 is TGTGCCAGCAGCTCTCCCGCCGCGCCCGGGGAGCTGTTTTTT. It yields the protein CASSSPAAPGELFF. The whole variable domain, filled in from reference TRBV5-4 and TRBJ2-2, reads ETGVTQSPTHLIKTRGQQVTLRCSSQSGHNTVSWYQQALGQGPQFIFQYYREEENGRGNFPPRFSGLQFPNYSSELNVNALELDDSALYLCASSSPAAPGELFFGEGSRLTVL.

About this clone: Relative to the germline gene, one junction end is altered; a read error may explain this. The J gene is TRBJ2-7, the V gene TRBV7-7; D gene uncertain. Germline-derived CDR1 and CDR2 are SSHAT and FNYEAQ (reference sequence). CDR3 size: 15 residues. CDR3 loop: CASSFSQKDYGEQYF. CDR3 bases: TGTGCTAGCAGCTTCTCACAGAAGGATTATGGAGAGCAGTACTTC.

This clone was counted a few times. The rearrangement joins TRBV19 to TRBJ2-1; tentatively, D is TRBD2 (6 bases). CDR3 length equals 15 residues. Trimming pared 8 bases from V and 1 base from J, leaving 15 bases between. The germline gives CDR1 LNHDA, CDR2 SQIVND (reference sequence). For the CDR3, the DNA is TGTGCCAGTGTTATGGGGGGAGGTTCCTACAATGAGCAGTTCTTC. As protein: CASVMGGGSYNEQFF. Full variable domain (outside the CDR3, taken from reference TRBV19 and TRBJ2-1): DGGITQSPKYLFRKEGQNVTLSCEQNLNHDAMYWYRQDPGQGLRLIYYSQIVNDFQKGDIAEGYSVSREKKESFPLTVTSAQKNPTAFYLCASVMGGGSYNEQFFGPGTRLTVL.

The sample holds a few counts of this clone. CDR3 loop: CAWGGQGNTEAFF. The CDR3 DNA is TGTGCCTGGGGTGGACAGGGGAACACTGAAGCTTTCTTT. The genes are TRBV30 and TRBJ1-1, with 8 positions matching TRBD1. Germline V CDR1 and CDR2: GTSNPN, SVGIG (reference sequence). The V gene end was trimmed by 5 bases and the J gene end by 1 base; junction bases not matched to a gene: 3. CDR3 length: 13 amino acids.

The chain employs TRBV5-4 and TRBJ1-4, with D tentatively TRBD1 (6 bases). The CDR3 extends over 14 amino acids. Germline CDR1 is SGHNT and CDR2 is YYREEE (reference sequence). Trimming cost V 4 bases and J 7 bases, with 14 bases left between them. The CDR3 region has the DNA TGTGCCAGCAGCGACAGGCTTCTGGGTGAAAAACTGTTTTTT. This encodes CASSDRLLGEKLFF.

The table lists this clone with a count of one. This chain uses TRBV5-6 with TRBJ1-2; 7 bases are shared with TRBD1. The CDR3 covers 15 residues. V was clipped by 4 bases and J by 6 bases; unmatched bases: 12. Germline assignment: CDR1 SGHDT and CDR2 YYEEEE. The CDR3 sequence: CASSPTDRAANGYTF. CDR3 sequence (DNA): TGTGCCAGCAGCCCCACCGACAGGGCGGCGAATGGCTACACCTTC.

This clone was recorded a few times. The chain uses TRBV7-9 and TRBJ2-7; D perhaps matches TRBD1 (6 bases). Germline CDR1 reads SEHNR; CDR2 reads FQNEAQ (reference sequence). There are 15 residues in the CDR3. V lost 1 base, J lost 5 bases, and 15 bases lay in between. As DNA, the CDR3 is TGTGCCAGCAGCTTAGAACTGTTCCAGGGGCACGAGCAGTACTTC. Protein product: CASSLELFQGHEQYF.

The chain links TRBV10-3 to TRBJ2-4; D is possibly TRBD1 (6 bases). V lost 2 bases and J 0 bases, leaving 8 bases between the germline ends. This CDR3 has 15 amino acids. Germline V gene data show CDR1 as ENHRY and CDR2 as SYGVKD. CDR3 bases: TGTGCCATCAGTGAGGGACAGATAGCCAAAAACATTCAGTACTTC. As protein: CAISEGQIAKNIQYF.

This sequence joins TRBV16 and TRBJ1-1; D may be TRBD1 (5 bases). The CDR3 covers 15 residues. Trimming took 2 bases from V and 6 from J, leaving 16 bases between them. Germline assignment: CDR1 KGHSY and CDR2 FQNENV. CDR3 sequence (DNA): TGTGCCAGCAGCCAAGGTCAATATTCAGGGCCTGAAGCTTTCTTT. It codes for CASSQGQYSGPEAFF.

This clone was found a few times. The rearrangement joins TRBV29-1 to TRBJ1-1; TRBD1 aligns across 9 bases. Germline V gives CDR1 SQVTM, CDR2 ANQGSEA. V dropped 7 bases and J dropped 2; count of bases not matched to a gene: 2. The CDR3 is made up of 12 amino acids. The CDR3 loop is CSGGQGNTEAFF. CDR3 in DNA: TGCAGCGGGGGACAGGGAAACACTGAAGCTTTCTTT.

This rearrangement joins TRBV10-3 to TRBJ1-5; 7 bases align to TRBD1. CDR1 is ENHRY and CDR2 is SYGVKD in the germline V gene. V shed 6 bases, J shed 3 bases, and the junction held 8 bases outside the gene matches. The CDR3 loop spans 15 amino acids. Here the CDR3 reads CAIREGANPNQPQHF. CDR3 bases: TGTGCCATCAGGGAGGGGGCAAACCCCAATCAGCCCCAGCATTTT.

This chain links TRBV30 with TRBJ1-3; D ambiguous. Germline CDR1 GTSNPN, CDR2 SVGIG (reference sequence). Between the trimmed V and J ends, which lost 0 bases and 0 bases, there was a span of 9 bases. CDR3 length: 15 amino acids. The CDR3 protein is CAWSVLGNSGNTIYF. CDR3 DNA: TGTGCCTGGAGTGTACTAGGGAACTCTGGAAACACCATATATTTT.

This sequence joins TRBV19 and TRBJ1-1; D not certain. V was trimmed by 5 bases and J by 1 base, leaving 14 bases between them. The CDR3 consists of 15 residues. Germline CDR1 reads LNHDA; CDR2 reads SQIVND (reference sequence). The CDR3 loop is CASSDQVLRNTEAFF. DNA of the CDR3: TGTGCCAGTAGTGATCAAGTTTTGAGGAACACTGAAGCTTTCTTT.

V gene TRBV5-8 combines with J gene TRBJ2-3; D is perhaps TRBD1 (5 bases). Trimming removed 0 bases from V and 8 bases from J, with 10 bases in between. Germline assignment: CDR1 SGHTS and CDR2 YDEGEE. The CDR3 runs to 13 residues. CDR3 amino acids: CASSLAGAGTQYF. The CDR3 DNA reads TGTGCCAGCAGCTTGGCTGGGGCCGGTACGCAGTATTTT.

V is TRBV28 and J is TRBJ2-5; a weak D match, TRBD1 (5 bases). TRBJ2-7 explains the end of the DNA better; the J call may be wrong. CDR1 MDHEN and CDR2 SYDVKM come from the germline V gene. CDR3 size: 10 residues. In DNA, the CDR3 is TGTGCCAGCGGACAACGCGAGCAGTACTTC. This codes for CASGQREQYF.

This chain uses TRBV30 with TRBJ1-4; 9 bases agree with TRBD1. Germline CDR1 GTSNPN, CDR2 SVGIG (reference sequence). The CDR3 contains 14 residues. V shed 5 bases, J shed 7 bases, and the junction held 8 bases outside the gene matches. The CDR3 coding sequence is TGTGCCTGGGGTCCGGGACAGGGTACTGAAAAACTGTTTTTT. This codes for CAWGPGQGTEKLFF.

CDR3 residues: CASSIAPGSSTDTQYF. CDR3 in DNA: TGTGCCAGCAGCATCGCACCCGGGAGCTCCACAGATACGCAGTATTTT. The gene calls are TRBV7-2 and TRBJ2-3; TRBD2 might be the D (6 bases). With 5 bases removed from V and 2 bases from J, the gap between germline ends came to 17 bases. CDR1 and CDR2 from the germline V gene are SGHTA and FQGNSA. The CDR3 extends over 16 amino acids.

The chain links TRBV6-6 to TRBJ1-2, with D possibly TRBD1 on 5 matching bases. The V and J ends lost 4 bases and 1 base respectively, with 10 bases between them. From germline, CDR1 is MNHNY and CDR2 SVGAGI (reference sequence). The CDR3 is 14 amino acids. CDR3 sequence (DNA): TGTGCCAGCAGTTGGGGGGTCCTTAACTATGGCTACACCTTC. It encodes CASSWGVLNYGYTF.

V and J are TRBV2 and TRBJ1-1; D remains ambiguous. CDR1 is SNHLY, CDR2 FYNNEI, per germline. CDR3 size: 17 residues. V shed 0 bases and J shed 2 bases, with 16 bases lying between them. CDR3: CASSEALRGRGNTEAFF. CDR3 DNA: TGTGCCAGCAGTGAAGCGCTTAGAGGGAGAGGCAACACTGAAGCTTTCTTT. The variable domain in full, with the rest retrieved from reference TRBV2 and TRBJ1-1, is EPEVTQTPSHQVTQMGQEVILRCVPISNHLYFYWYRQILGQKVEFLVSFYNNEISEKSEIFDDQFSVERPDGSNFTLKIRSTKLEDSAMYFCASSEALRGRGNTEAFFGQGTRLTVV.

There are a few counts of this clone. The chain uses TRBV6-1 and TRBJ2-7; 9 bases fit TRBD2. Germline V gene lookup returns CDR1 MNHNS and CDR2 SASEGT. J gave up 4 bases and V 5 bases, and 6 bases lay outside the gene matches. This CDR3 spans 14 amino acids. CDR3 sequence (DNA): TGTGCCAGCAGTCATAGCGGGGGCGGTTACGAGCAGTACTTC. It yields the protein CASSHSGGGYEQYF.

The J gene is TRBJ1-6, the V gene TRBV19, with TRBD1 identical over 9 bases. The germline gives CDR1 LNHDA, CDR2 SQIVND (reference sequence). V trimming: 0 bases; J trimming: 7 bases; junction bases outside the gene matches: 1. There are 15 residues in the CDR3. The chain's CDR3 is CASSIDGTGNSPLHF. The CDR3 bases are TGTGCCAGTAGTATAGATGGGACAGGGAATTCACCCCTCCACTTT.

This clone was seen more than once but under ten times. The rearrangement links TRBV6-1 to TRBJ1-2, with 7 bases identical to TRBD1. Losses at the gene ends were 7 bases for V and 7 bases for J; bases not matched to a gene: 15. Germline assignment: CDR1 MNHNS and CDR2 SASEGT. CDR3 length equals 15 residues. CDR3 DNA: TGTGCCAGCATTGTAAGTTACAGGGGAATCCGTGGCTACACCTTC. It specifies CASIVSYRGIRGYTF.